These T cell receptor beta chains were read from a single sample in a study of T cells after yellow fever vaccination. TCRdb reprocessed the 5' RACE reads via MiXCR and lists one record per CDR3 protein. The sample shows about 26,000 distinct CDR3 sequences, 4.5% to 5.5% of them seen only once. Sequencing used PBMCs, either bulk or a sorted T-cell subset (CD4+, CD8+, memory, or dextramer-sorted; not recorded which), obtained 15 days after the yellow fever booster vaccination. These TCRs come from a man aged 25 to 40 who received the YFV17D yellow fever vaccine. Each CDR3 is given with its conserved first and last residue. Fields, in order: D gene, J gene, clone size, V gene, CDR3 DNA, CDR3 protein. A D gene is named only where the DNA matches it firmly. The size of a clone is reported for some rows only, either as once, few or many, or as a class for expanded clones.

D gene: TRBD1; J gene: TRBJ1-6; clone size: many; V gene: TRBV6-5; CDR3 DNA: TGTGCCGCGAGGGCGGGACAGGCGGATCGACCCCTCCACTTT; CDR3 protein: CAARAGQADRPLHF
D gene: -; J gene: TRBJ2-5; clone size: many; V gene: TRBV7-7; CDR3 DNA: TGTGCTAGCAGCTTAGCCGGACGGGAACAAGAGACCCAGTACTTC; CDR3 protein: CASSLAGREQETQYF
D gene: TRBD1; J gene: TRBJ1-6; clone size: many; V gene: TRBV7-2; CDR3 DNA: TGTGCCAGCAGCTTAAGACAGGGTGAATCACCCCTCCACTTT; CDR3 protein: CASSLRQGESPLHF
D gene: -; J gene: TRBJ2-5; clone size: many; V gene: TRBV2; CDR3 DNA: TGTGCCAGCAGTGTTTTTGTCCAAGAGACCCAGTACTTC; CDR3 protein: CASSVFVQETQYF
D gene: -; J gene: TRBJ1-2; clone size: many; V gene: TRBV12-3/TRBV12-4; CDR3 DNA: TGTGCCAGCAGTCTCACCCTCATTTATGGCTACACCTTC; CDR3 protein: CASSLTLIYGYTF
D gene: TRBD1; J gene: TRBJ2-7; clone size: many; V gene: TRBV11-2; CDR3 DNA: TGTGCCAGCAGCTATAATCCGCCGCGACAGGGGGAGTACGAGCAGTACTTC; CDR3 protein: CASSYNPPRQGEYEQYF
D gene: TRBD1; J gene: TRBJ2-7; clone size: many; V gene: TRBV2; CDR3 DNA: TGTGCCAGCACCTGGGGACAGGGCTCCTACGAGCAGTACTTC; CDR3 protein: CASTWGQGSYEQYF
D gene: TRBD2; J gene: TRBJ2-1; clone size: many; V gene: TRBV5-1; CDR3 DNA: TGCGCCAGCACCCAAGGGACTAGCGGCCTCTTGGAGCAGTTCTTC; CDR3 protein: CASTQGTSGLLEQFF
D gene: -; J gene: TRBJ2-7; clone size: many; V gene: TRBV25-1; CDR3 DNA: TGTGCCAGCTCATCAGTGAACTCCTACGAGCAGTACTTC; CDR3 protein: CASSSVNSYEQYF
D gene: -; J gene: TRBJ2-6; clone size: many; V gene: TRBV27; CDR3 DNA: TGTGCCAGTAAAGAGTCAGGGGCTGGGGCCAACGTCCTGACTTTC; CDR3 protein: CASKESGAGANVLTF
D gene: -; J gene: TRBJ2-2; clone size: many; V gene: TRBV18; CDR3 DNA: TGTGCCAGCTCGAGGAATCGGGACTCCACCGGGGAGCTGTTTTTT; CDR3 protein: CASSRNRDSTGELFF
D gene: TRBD2; J gene: TRBJ2-7; clone size: many; V gene: TRBV4-1; CDR3 DNA: TGCGCCAGCAGCCAGGCTCCTAGCGGCCTCTCCTACGAGCAGTACTTC; CDR3 protein: CASSQAPSGLSYEQYF
D gene: TRBD1; J gene: TRBJ2-2; clone size: many; V gene: TRBV5-1; CDR3 DNA: TGCGCCAGCCTTTTTACAGGGGGCTCGACCGGGGAGCTGTTTTTT; CDR3 protein: CASLFTGGSTGELFF
D gene: -; J gene: TRBJ2-2; clone size: many; V gene: TRBV23-1; CDR3 DNA: TGCGCCAGCGGACGGGGCGGTTACACCGGGGAGCTGTTTTTT; CDR3 protein: CASGRGGYTGELFF
D gene: -; J gene: TRBJ2-1; clone size: many; V gene: TRBV5-1; CDR3 DNA: TGCGCCAGCAGCTTGGGGCTAGCTTCCTACAATGAGCAGTTCTTC; CDR3 protein: CASSLGLASYNEQFF
D gene: -; J gene: TRBJ2-3; clone size: many; V gene: TRBV7-2; CDR3 DNA: TGTGCCAGCACCCCCCGTGGGGGCCCAGATACGCAGTATTTT; CDR3 protein: CASTPRGGPDTQYF
D gene: -; J gene: TRBJ2-1; clone size: -; V gene: TRBV13; CDR3 DNA: TGTGCCAGGAGTATAAGGATAGCATACAATGAGCAGTTCTTC; CDR3 protein: CARSIRIAYNEQFF
D gene: TRBD2; J gene: TRBJ2-5; clone size: many; V gene: TRBV7-2; CDR3 DNA: TGTGCCAGCAGTCTCGGGACTAGCCCCCAAGAGACCCAGTACTTC; CDR3 protein: CASSLGTSPQETQYF
D gene: TRBD1; J gene: TRBJ2-7; clone size: many; V gene: TRBV30; CDR3 DNA: TGTGCCTGGAGTGTAGCCGGGACAGGTTATTACGAGCAGTACTTC; CDR3 protein: CAWSVAGTGYYEQYF
D gene: -; J gene: TRBJ2-5; clone size: many; V gene: TRBV20-1; CDR3 DNA: TGCAGTGCTCGGGCCCCCGCAGGAGAGACCCAGTACTTC; CDR3 protein: CSARAPAGETQYF
D gene: -; J gene: TRBJ2-1; clone size: medium-sized; V gene: TRBV7-2; CDR3 DNA: TGTGCCAGCAGCGTAAACTCCTACAATGAGCAGTTCTTC; CDR3 protein: CASSVNSYNEQFF
D gene: TRBD1; J gene: TRBJ2-1; clone size: -; V gene: TRBV4-1; CDR3 DNA: TGCGCCAGCAGCCAAGCTTCCGGAGCCGGGACAGGCTCCTACAATGAGCAGTTCTTC; CDR3 protein: CASSQASGAGTGSYNEQFF
D gene: -; J gene: TRBJ2-1; clone size: many; V gene: TRBV3-1; CDR3 DNA: TGTGCCAGCAGCCAAGAACTAGCCCACCGTGAGCAGTTCTTC; CDR3 protein: CASSQELAHREQFF
D gene: -; J gene: TRBJ2-7; clone size: many; V gene: TRBV12-3/TRBV12-4; CDR3 DNA: TGTGCCAGCAGTTTTTCGGACATTCGCCACGAGCAGTACTTC; CDR3 protein: CASSFSDIRHEQYF
D gene: -; J gene: TRBJ2-2; clone size: many; V gene: TRBV11-2; CDR3 DNA: TGTGCCAGCAGCTTAGTTTTGGCCGGGGAGCTGTTTTTT; CDR3 protein: CASSLVLAGELFF
D gene: -; J gene: TRBJ2-2; clone size: many; V gene: TRBV7-3; CDR3 DNA: TGTGCCAGCAGCAAGGGGTGGACGACCGGGGAGCTGTTTTTT; CDR3 protein: CASSKGWTTGELFF
D gene: -; J gene: TRBJ2-5; clone size: many; V gene: TRBV3-1; CDR3 DNA: TGTGCCAGCAGGCAGAGACCGGAGCTCGAAGAGACCCAGTACTTC; CDR3 protein: CASRQRPELEETQYF
D gene: -; J gene: TRBJ1-1; clone size: few; V gene: TRBV25-1; CDR3 DNA: TGTGCCAGCAGTGCAACCGGGACCCCCTCCCCTGAAGCTTTCTTT; CDR3 protein: CASSATGTPSPEAFF
D gene: -; J gene: TRBJ2-2; clone size: many; V gene: TRBV11-2; CDR3 DNA: TGTGCCAGCAGTATACAGGTTACCGGGGAGCTGTTTTTT; CDR3 protein: CASSIQVTGELFF
D gene: -; J gene: TRBJ1-1; clone size: many; V gene: TRBV7-2; CDR3 DNA: TGTGCCAGCAGCCCCAGGGGGAACACTGAAGCTTTCTTT; CDR3 protein: CASSPRGNTEAFF
D gene: TRBD2; J gene: TRBJ2-1; clone size: many; V gene: TRBV10-3; CDR3 DNA: TGTGCCATCAGTGAGAGAGCGGGAGCCCTAAGCTCCTACAATGAGCAGTTCTTC; CDR3 protein: CAISERAGALSSYNEQFF
D gene: TRBD2; J gene: TRBJ2-1; clone size: many; V gene: TRBV30; CDR3 DNA: TGTGCCTGGAGTGCTAGCGGGAGGTATTCTGAGCAGTTCTTC; CDR3 protein: CAWSASGRYSEQFF
D gene: -; J gene: TRBJ2-1; clone size: -; V gene: TRBV20-1; CDR3 DNA: TGCAGTGCTAGAGATTGGACAAATGGGAGGAATGAGCAGTTCTTC; CDR3 protein: CSARDWTNGRNEQFF
D gene: -; J gene: TRBJ2-1; clone size: many; V gene: TRBV5-1; CDR3 DNA: TGCGCCAGCAGCTTAGGGAGTCGGTCCTACAATGAGCAGTTCTTC; CDR3 protein: CASSLGSRSYNEQFF
D gene: -; J gene: TRBJ1-1; clone size: medium-sized; V gene: TRBV7-9; CDR3 DNA: TGTGCCAGCAGCTTAGCTGGCTATGGCGAAGCTTTCTTT; CDR3 protein: CASSLAGYGEAFF
D gene: TRBD2; J gene: TRBJ2-3; clone size: -; V gene: TRBV11-1; CDR3 DNA: TGTGCCAGCAGCCTCCCTTATCGACTAGCGGGAGTTAAAGATACGCAGTATTTT; CDR3 protein: CASSLPYRLAGVKDTQYF
D gene: TRBD2; J gene: TRBJ2-7; clone size: many; V gene: TRBV20-1; CDR3 DNA: TGCAGTGCTTATAAAGCGGGAGGCACCTATAAGAGCTCCTACGAGCAGTACTTC; CDR3 protein: CSAYKAGGTYKSSYEQYF
D gene: -; J gene: TRBJ2-1; clone size: many; V gene: TRBV2; CDR3 DNA: TGTGCCAAAAATTCGGGCGTTAACACGGCTGAGCAGTTCTTC; CDR3 protein: CAKNSGVNTAEQFF
D gene: TRBD2; J gene: TRBJ2-1; clone size: medium-sized; V gene: TRBV11-2; CDR3 DNA: TGTGCCAGCAGCTCCGCTCTACCTAGCGGGCGTATCAATGAGCAGTTCTTC; CDR3 protein: CASSSALPSGRINEQFF
D gene: TRBD2; J gene: TRBJ2-7; clone size: -; V gene: TRBV2; CDR3 DNA: TGTGCCAGCAGTGAAGCGCGGACTAGCGGCTACGAGCAGTACTTC; CDR3 protein: CASSEARTSGYEQYF
D gene: -; J gene: TRBJ2-1; clone size: many; V gene: TRBV4-2; CDR3 DNA: TGTGCCAGCAGCCAAGATGGGACCCGCCAATGGCTGTTCTTC; CDR3 protein: CASSQDGTRQWLFF
D gene: -; J gene: TRBJ1-6; clone size: many; V gene: TRBV30; CDR3 DNA: TGTGCCTGGAGTGGTCGTAGCAGGGCAAATTCACCCCTCCACTTT; CDR3 protein: CAWSGRSRANSPLHF
D gene: -; J gene: TRBJ2-4; clone size: many; V gene: TRBV10-3; CDR3 DNA: TGTGCCATCAGTGAGTCTTATGGAGACGCGGCCAAAAACATTCAGTACTTC; CDR3 protein: CAISESYGDAAKNIQYF
D gene: TRBD1; J gene: TRBJ1-1; clone size: -; V gene: TRBV20-1; CDR3 DNA: TGCAGTGCTAGGACAGGGAAAACTGAAGCTTTCTTC; CDR3 protein: CSARTGKTEAFF
D gene: -; J gene: TRBJ2-7; clone size: many; V gene: TRBV4-2; CDR3 DNA: TGTGCCAGCAGCCAAGATTGGAGGGCCATAACCTACGAGCAGTACTTC; CDR3 protein: CASSQDWRAITYEQYF
D gene: -; J gene: TRBJ2-7; clone size: many; V gene: TRBV7-3; CDR3 DNA: TGTGCCAGCAGGGACAGCTACGAGCAGTACTTC; CDR3 protein: CASRDSYEQYF
D gene: -; J gene: TRBJ2-7; clone size: few; V gene: TRBV6-5; CDR3 DNA: TGTGCCAGCAGTAAAGATTTGAGGCAGTACTTC; CDR3 protein: CASSKDLRQYF
D gene: TRBD2; J gene: TRBJ2-7; clone size: many; V gene: TRBV20-1; CDR3 DNA: TGCAGTGCTAGACCCGGGACTAGTTATTTCTACGAGCAGTACTTC; CDR3 protein: CSARPGTSYFYEQYF
D gene: TRBD1; J gene: TRBJ1-1; clone size: few; V gene: TRBV5-4; CDR3 DNA: TGTGCCAGCACCGCACAGGGGGCCCACACTGAAGCTTTCTTT; CDR3 protein: CASTAQGAHTEAFF
D gene: -; J gene: TRBJ1-1; clone size: many; V gene: TRBV27; CDR3 DNA: TGTGCCAGCAGCTTCGGGTCAGTCGGCACTGAAGCTTTCTTT; CDR3 protein: CASSFGSVGTEAFF
D gene: TRBD2; J gene: TRBJ2-7; clone size: many; V gene: TRBV20-1; CDR3 DNA: TGCAGTGCCACGGGAGGGAAGGTCGAGCAGTACTTC; CDR3 protein: CSATGGKVEQYF